This TCR beta chain was identified during a study of blood T cell repertoires in COVID-19 (TCRdb year 2020). Regarding the complete study: The collaborator samples originated in the United States, Italy and Spain and spanned the acute and convalescent phases of COVID-19. The prospective study material was composed of cDNA or gDNA derived from T cells, B-cell-depleted T cells, or PBMCs. The dataset comprised deeply sampled blood TCRbeta repertoires from subjects exposed to, actively infected with, or recovered from COVID-19. The repertoires were made available in a free public database intended to serve as a resource for research on the immune response to SARS-CoV-2. Samples were obtained from the ongoing ImmuneRACE study (first 160 participants) and from about 1,300 subjects provided by 6 global collaborators. A de-identified subject ID, COVID-19 status, age in years and sex were almost always included in the sample metadata. Where HLA class I and class II types were available, the types were taken from metadata supplied by the sample provider, not from assay-based typing. What the research found in general, with its limitations: The amount of clinical and demographic metadata varied by source and participant and was provided uncurated.

The germline V gene (reference sequence) specifies LNHDA as CDR1 and SQIVND as CDR2. The CDR3 runs 12 residues from the cysteine to the phenylalanine. CDR3 DNA only is kept here, 36 bases in frame from base 1. V and J are truncated by 5 bases and 3 bases respectively, leaving an intervening sequence of 7 bases. At one collaborating source in Seattle, patients were enrolled during active infection and were followed longitudinally through the course of disease. Collaborating institutions collected whole blood in K2EDTA tubes following their own protocols. For TCRbeta analysis, collaborators shipped samples as frozen whole blood, isolated PBMCs, or DNA extracted from either of those sample types. Of note for this clone: The antigen this receptor binds is unknown. No much larger clone exists at a distance of one base, and base qualities are not known.

The immunoSEQ Assay, a bias-controlled multiplex PCR, was used to amplify TCRbeta CDR3 regions from genomic DNA. In the authors' own workflow: The number of nucleated cells in each sample was estimated from the amplification of reference gene primers within the assay. To quantify the absolute abundance of each unique TCRbeta CDR3 rearrangement, sequence reads were collapsed and filtered. For each sample, productive Simpson clonality was calculated by taking the square root of Simpson's diversity index across productive rearrangements. Drawn from immuneACCESS, this table holds only the in-frame rearrangements with V and J called that TCRdb kept. Clones are partly lost; checked studies trace under half to an unresolved V gene and leave the rest unexplained. The V and J calls and the clone size are those of that table, but D and trimming were determined from the DNA. In this sample the table shows fewer than 200,000 clones, 70% to 85% of which occur a single time. In total, the top ten clones hold around 7% of the sample.

This receptor chain uses TRBV19 and TRBJ1-1; no D gene can be assigned with confidence. This clonotype was sampled from a woman in her 40s with COVID-19, enrolled during active disease. Sequenced: peripheral blood. The DNA reads TGTGCCAGTAGTGAGGGTGACACTGAAGCTTTCTTT. Its protein product is CASSEGDTEAFF.